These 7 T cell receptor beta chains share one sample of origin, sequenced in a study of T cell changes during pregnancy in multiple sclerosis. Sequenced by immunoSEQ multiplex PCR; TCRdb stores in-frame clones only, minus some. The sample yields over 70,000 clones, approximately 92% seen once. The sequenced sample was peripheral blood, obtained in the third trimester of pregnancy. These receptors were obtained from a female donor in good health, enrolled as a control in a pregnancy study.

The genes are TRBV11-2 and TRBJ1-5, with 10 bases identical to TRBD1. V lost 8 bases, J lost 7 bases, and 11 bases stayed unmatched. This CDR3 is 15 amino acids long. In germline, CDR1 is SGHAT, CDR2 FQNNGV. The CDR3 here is CASAQGQGLGQPQHF. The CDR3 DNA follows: TGTGCCAGCGCCCAGGGACAGGGGTTGGGGCAGCCCCAGCATTTT.

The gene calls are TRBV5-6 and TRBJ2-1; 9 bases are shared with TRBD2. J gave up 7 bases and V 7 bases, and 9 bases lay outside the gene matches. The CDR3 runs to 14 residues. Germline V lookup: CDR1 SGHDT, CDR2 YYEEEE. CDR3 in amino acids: CASQGLAGRNEQFF. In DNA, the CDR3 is TGTGCCAGCCAAGGGCTAGCGGGACGGAATGAGCAGTTCTTC.

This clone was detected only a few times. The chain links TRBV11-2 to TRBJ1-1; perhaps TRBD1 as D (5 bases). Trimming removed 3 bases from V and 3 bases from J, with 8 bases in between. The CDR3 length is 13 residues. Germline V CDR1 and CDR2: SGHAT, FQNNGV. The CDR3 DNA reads TGTGCCAGCAGCTTCATCAGGGACACTGAAGCTTTCTTT. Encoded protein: CASSFIRDTEAFF.

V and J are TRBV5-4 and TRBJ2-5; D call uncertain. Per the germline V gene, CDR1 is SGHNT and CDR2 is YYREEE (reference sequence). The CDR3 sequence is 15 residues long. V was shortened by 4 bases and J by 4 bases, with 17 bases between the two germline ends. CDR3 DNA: TGTGCCAGCAGCGTGGGTCCGCTCTCTATAGAGACCCAGTACTTC. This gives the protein CASSVGPLSIETQYF. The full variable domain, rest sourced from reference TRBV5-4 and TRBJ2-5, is ETGVTQSPTHLIKTRGQQVTLRCSSQSGHNTVSWYQQALGQGPQFIFQYYREEENGRGNFPPRFSGLQFPNYSSELNVNALELDDSALYLCASSVGPLSIETQYFGPGTRLLVL.

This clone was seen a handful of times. The CDR3 bases are TGTGCCAGCAGTGACAACGGCGGGGGGGCAGATACGCAGTATTTT. It codes for CASSDNGGGADTQYF. The chain links TRBV6-4 to TRBJ2-3, with 9 bases that match TRBD2. CDR3 size: 15 residues. Germline values: CDR1 MRHNA, CDR2 SNTAGT. Germline trimming cut 2 bases from V and 4 bases from J; bases unmatched to any gene: 4.

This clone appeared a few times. Written as DNA, the CDR3 is TGCGCCAGCAGCCAAGGACAGGGCCATACAGATACGCAGTATTTT. It yields the protein CASSQGQGHTDTQYF. This rearrangement joins TRBV4-3 to TRBJ2-3, with 7 nucleotides matching TRBD1. Germline trimming cut 1 base from V and 3 bases from J; bases unmatched to any gene: 4. Per the germline V gene, CDR1 is LGHNA and CDR2 is YSLEER. This CDR3 comprises 15 residues.

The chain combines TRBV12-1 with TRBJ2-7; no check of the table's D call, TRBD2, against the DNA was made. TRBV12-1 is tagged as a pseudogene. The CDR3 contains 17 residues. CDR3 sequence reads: CASSFQEVRARLYEQYF. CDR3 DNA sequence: TGTGCCAGCAGCTTTCAGGAAGTGAGGGCCAGGTTATACGAGCAGTACTTC.